The 23 T cell receptor beta chains in this list originate from one sample, sequenced in a study of blood T cell repertoires in COVID-19. Method: immunoSEQ multiplex PCR; TCRdb's copy keeps in-frame clones and lacks some. The sample yields roughly 240,000 clones, approximately 86% seen once. Sequenced sample: peripheral blood. These receptors came from a woman aged 60-75 years who had recovered from COVID-19.

This clone has a count of ten or more. The chain links TRBV3-1 (or the pseudogene TRBV3-2) to TRBJ2-1; D may be TRBD1 (6 bases). V was clipped by 7 bases and J by 1 base, with 11 bases between them. The length of the CDR3 is 14 residues. CDR1 is LGHDT, CDR2 YNNKEL, per germline (reference sequence). CDR3 coding DNA: TGTGCCAGCAAAGCAGGGGTATCCTACAATGAGCAGTTCTTC. It codes for CASKAGVSYNEQFF.

This clone was seen a single time. This chain joins TRBV6-5 and TRBJ1-4, with 9 bases aligning to TRBD1. The CDR3 consists of 15 residues. Germline values: CDR1 MNHEY, CDR2 SVGAGI. Trimming at V came to 2 bases and at J to 7 bases, leaving 5 bases not matched to a gene. As DNA, the CDR3 is TGTGCCAGCAGTTACCTGGACAGGGGAGGTGAAAAACTGTTTTTT. Translated: CASSYLDRGGEKLFF.

The chain combines TRBV9 with TRBJ1-6; a weak D match, TRBD1 (5 bases). The V gene's germline CDR1 is SGDLS and CDR2 YYNGEE. This CDR3 is 12 amino acids long. The V gene lost 3 bases and the J gene lost 11 bases, with 9 bases spanning the gap. CDR3 region: CASSGREAPLHF. In DNA form, the CDR3 reads TGTGCCAGCAGCGGCAGGGAGGCACCCCTCCACTTT.

The chain is built from TRBV25-1 and TRBJ2-3; maybe TRBD2 (7 bases). Trimming took off 6 bases at V and 3 bases at J, with 13 bases between the two ends. The CDR3 runs to 14 residues. CDR1 is MGHDK and CDR2 is SYGVNS in the germline V gene. CDR3 region: CASRRGAGTDTQYF. The CDR3 bases are TGTGCCAGCAGACGGGGGGCGGGTACAGATACGCAGTATTTT. Looking up the rest from reference TRBV25-1 and TRBJ2-3 gives the full variable domain: EADIYQTPRYLVIGTGKKITLECSQTMGHDKMYWYQQDPGMELHLIHYSYGVNSTEKGDLSSESTVSRIRTEHFPLTLESARPSHTSQYLCASRRGAGTDTQYFGPGTRLTVL.

The chain recombines TRBV19 with TRBJ2-2; TRBD2 aligns across 7 bases. Germline V gene sequence: CDR1 LNHDA, CDR2 SQIVND (reference sequence). The CDR3 is 17 residues long. The J segment lost 1 base and the V segment lost 4 bases, leaving 9 bases of the junction unmatched. The chain's CDR3 is CASSTPFSGVNTGELFF. The DNA of the CDR3 is TGTGCCAGTAGTACCCCTTTCAGCGGGGTGAACACCGGGGAGCTGTTTTTT.

This clone was counted only a few times. The chain employs TRBV6-2 or TRBV6-3 and TRBJ1-2; 7 bases are a match to TRBD1. The V gene end was trimmed by 0 bases and the J gene end by 2 bases; junction bases not matched to a gene: 6. The V gene's germline CDR1 is MNHEY and CDR2 SVGEGT. CDR3 size: 16 residues. As DNA, the CDR3 is TGTGCCAGCAGTTACTCGATGGGACAGTTCAACTATGGCTACACCTTC. Its protein is CASSYSMGQFNYGYTF.

The rearrangement joins TRBV13 to TRBJ2-1; no firm D call. Per the germline V gene, CDR1 is PRHDT and CDR2 is FYEKMQ (reference sequence). CDR3 length: 16 residues. The V end lost 1 base, the J end lost 1 base, and 11 bases lay between the germline ends. The CDR3 region has the DNA TGTGCCAGCAGCTTAGAAGTAGCATGGTCCTACAATGAGCAGTTCTTC. This translates into CASSLEVAWSYNEQFF.

The table lists this clone with a count of one. The chain couples TRBV9 to TRBJ2-3; 10 bases are a match to TRBD2. Germline CDR1 is SGDLS and CDR2 is YYNGEE. J was trimmed by 5 bases and V by 3 bases; bases with no gene match: 9. The CDR3 is 16 residues long. The CDR3 nucleotides are TGTGCCAGCAGCGCAGTAGCGGGGGGTTTCCGAGATACGCAGTATTTT. Protein product: CASSAVAGGFRDTQYF.

The chain couples TRBV29-1 to TRBJ2-7; TRBD1 aligns across 7 bases. J lost 5 bases, V lost 4 bases, and 5 bases had no gene match. CDR1 is SQVTM, CDR2 ANQGSEA, per germline. The CDR3 is made up of 12 amino acids. DNA for the CDR3: TGCAGCGTTGTCTACAGGGGCCACGAGCAGTACTTC. The encoded protein is CSVVYRGHEQYF.

CDR3 sequence (DNA): TGCAGTGCTAGTGCACTTCGGGGCAATCAGCCCCAGCATTTT. Residues: CSASALRGNQPQHF. The chain is built from TRBV20-1 and TRBJ1-5; unclear D gene. This CDR3 comprises 14 residues. In germline, CDR1 is DFQATT, CDR2 SNEGSKA (reference sequence). V was shortened by 3 bases and J by 2 bases, with 11 bases between the two germline ends.

This chain uses TRBV19 with TRBJ2-2, with D possibly matching TRBD2 (6 bases). The length of the CDR3 is 20 residues. V was shortened by 1 base and J by 5 bases, with 26 bases between the two germline ends. The germline CDR1 and CDR2 sequences are LNHDA and SQIVND (reference sequence). CDR3 sequence (DNA): TGTGCCAGTAGTATAGCGGCGATGGGGGGACTCGGAGTGCGGACCGGGGAGCTGTTTTTT. This translates into CASSIAAMGGLGVRTGELFF. The full variable domain, its missing parts supplied by reference TRBV19 and TRBJ2-2, is DGGITQSPKYLFRKEGQNVTLSCEQNLNHDAMYWYRQDPGQGLRLIYYSQIVNDFQKGDIAEGYSVSREKKESFPLTVTSAQKNPTAFYLCASSIAAMGGLGVRTGELFFGEGSRLTVL.

The rearrangement uses TRBV4-2 and TRBJ2-7; TRBD2 might be the D (5 bases). This CDR3 spans 12 amino acids. In germline, CDR1 is LGHNA, CDR2 YNFKEQ. V lost 2 bases and J lost 6, with 8 bases in between. This CDR3 is CASSQLASEQYF. CDR3 in DNA: TGTGCCAGCAGCCAACTAGCTTCCGAGCAGTACTTC.

This clone was counted only a few times. This rearrangement joins TRBV10-3 to TRBJ1-1, with D maybe TRBD1 (6 bases). Trimming removed 7 bases at V and 4 bases at J, with 16 bases between. The length of the CDR3 is 14 residues. Germline lookup yields CDR1 ENHRY and CDR2 SYGVKD. The CDR3: CAINPGVEGTEAFF. CDR3 DNA sequence: TGTGCCATCAACCCAGGGGTGGAAGGCACTGAAGCTTTCTTT.

This rearrangement joins TRBV24-1 to TRBJ2-3, with TRBD2 matching over 12 bases. J was trimmed by 4 bases and V by 5 bases; bases with no gene match: 3. The CDR3 is 15 amino acids. CDR1 is KGHDR, CDR2 SFDVKD, per germline. This CDR3 reads CATSGLAGGADTQYF. CDR3 nucleotides: TGTGCCACCAGTGGGCTAGCGGGGGGGGCAGATACGCAGTATTTT.

This chain uses TRBV19 with TRBJ2-3; TRBD2 aligns across 10 bases. This CDR3 contains 16 residues. V shed 3 bases, J shed 2 bases, and the junction held 5 bases outside the gene matches. The germline V gene encodes CDR1 LNHDA and CDR2 SQIVND (reference sequence). The CDR3 reads CASSMGLAGVTDTQYF. CDR3 bases: TGTGCCAGTAGTATGGGGCTAGCGGGGGTCACAGATACGCAGTATTTT.

V usage is TRBV10-3 and J usage is TRBJ1-6, with D perhaps TRBD1 (5 bases). CDR1 is ENHRY, CDR2 SYGVKD, per germline. Between the trimmed V and J ends, which lost 8 bases and 0 bases, there was a span of 8 bases. The CDR3 sequence is 14 residues long. For the CDR3, the DNA is TGTGCCATCGGGGGGAGCTCCTATAATTCACCCCTCCACTTT. Amino acids: CAIGGSSYNSPLHF.

The V call is TRBV5-1, the J call TRBJ1-4, with D possibly being TRBD1 (6 bases). CDR1 is SGHRS and CDR2 is YFSETQ in the germline V gene. The V gene lost 0 bases and the J gene lost 11 bases, with 14 bases spanning the gap. The CDR3 has 14 residues. CDR3 protein: CASSLGGAGAKLFF. In DNA form, the CDR3 reads TGCGCCAGCAGCTTGGGAGGTGCAGGGGCCAAACTGTTTTTT.

This chain connects TRBV9 to TRBJ1-4; D is uncertain. The V end was cut by 4 bases, the J end by 4 bases, with 17 bases between. The CDR3 runs 16 residues. Germline CDR1 is SGDLS and CDR2 is YYNGEE. The CDR3: CASSRDPGSSNEKLFF. The CDR3 DNA is TGTGCCAGCAGCCGTGACCCGGGTTCGAGTAATGAAAAACTGTTTTTT.

The chain combines TRBV15 with TRBJ1-4; D is undetermined. Germline loops: CDR1 LNHNV, CDR2 YYDKDF (reference sequence). This CDR3 has 13 residues. Trimming removed 0 bases at V and 5 bases at J, with 4 bases between. The CDR3 nucleotides are TGTGCCACCAGCAGAGACATCAATGAAAAACTGTTTTTT. It yields the protein CATSRDINEKLFF.

A few counts support this clone. The J gene is TRBJ2-3, the V gene TRBV2; D remains ambiguous. Per germline, CDR1 SNHLY and CDR2 FYNNEI. The CDR3 has 13 residues. Trimming pared 6 bases from V and 2 bases from J, leaving 9 bases between. For the CDR3, the DNA is TGTGCCAGCAGACCGAGAGCCACAGATACGCAGTATTTT. This gives the protein CASRPRATDTQYF. The full variable domain, in which reference TRBV2 and TRBJ2-3 provide the parts outside the CDR3, is EPEVTQTPSHQVTQMGQEVILRCVPISNHLYFYWYRQILGQKVEFLVSFYNNEISEKSEIFDDQFSVERPDGSNFTLKIRSTKLEDSAMYFCASRPRATDTQYFGPGTRLTVL.

The rearrangement joins TRBV19 to TRBJ1-4; 7 bases match TRBD1. V was clipped by 5 bases and J by 8 bases; unmatched bases: 5. The CDR3 spans 13 residues. CDR1 is LNHDA, CDR2 SQIVND, per germline (reference sequence). CDR3 DNA: TGTGCCAGTAGTCGACAGGGCAGGGAAAAACTGTTTTTT. Protein product: CASSRQGREKLFF.

The chain links TRBV5-4 to TRBJ2-7, with TRBD1 matching over 9 bases. J lost 0 bases, V lost 6 bases, and 4 bases had no gene match. Germline lookup yields CDR1 SGHNT and CDR2 YYREEE (reference sequence). CDR3 length equals 14 residues. This chain's CDR3 is CASKGDRDSYEQYF. The CDR3 DNA reads TGTGCCAGCAAGGGGGACAGGGACTCCTACGAGCAGTACTTC.

This clone was counted only a few times. V gene TRBV7-3 combines with J gene TRBJ1-4; no clear D. Per germline, CDR1 SGHTA and CDR2 FQGTGA. The V gene lost 7 bases and the J gene lost 5 bases, with 23 bases spanning the gap. This CDR3 comprises 17 residues. CDR3 in amino acids: CASTVGLPGMGNEKLFF. The CDR3 coding sequence is TGTGCCAGCACCGTAGGACTTCCAGGAATGGGGAATGAAAAACTGTTTTTT. Supplemented by reference TRBV7-3 and TRBJ1-4, the full variable domain reads GAGVSQTPSNKVTEKGKYVELRCDPISGHTALYWYRQSLGQGPEFLIYFQGTGAADDSGLPNDRFFAVRPEGSVSTLKIQRTERGDSAVYLCASTVGLPGMGNEKLFFGSGTQLSVL.